This TCR beta chain came from a study of TIL therapy for anti-PD-1-resistant metastatic lung cancer. The immunoSEQ assay was v3. Sequenced by immunoSEQ multiplex PCR; TCRdb stores in-frame clones only, minus some. Of some 16,000 clones in the sample, roughly 72% were seen once. Specified time point: pre-treatment sample, taken before nivolumab and TIL therapy. Stage 4 NSCLC adults joined between 2017 and January 2020. In its sample, this clone was seen a few times. Trimming shortened V by 1 base and J by 8 bases, and 14 bases separated the two germline ends. The germline V gene has CDR1 SEHNR and CDR2 FQNEAQ (reference sequence). The CDR3 sequence is 14 residues long.

The sample was blood, taken at baseline. The chain recombines TRBV7-9 with TRBJ1-2; TRBD1 is a possible D gene (6 bases). This clonotype was sampled from a person aged 25 to 79 with non-small cell lung cancer. CDR3 nucleotides: TGTGCCAGCAGCTTAGGACAAGCAGGGGAAGGCTACACCTTC. Its translation: CASSLGQAGEGYTF.